This T cell receptor beta chain was sequenced during a study of quantifying T cell responses using KT2 cells. Study summary: Reverse transcription used primers in the TCR alpha and beta constant regions.

A single-stranded UMI oligo with SP2 sequence was ligated to cDNA 3' ends. First-round PCR used three to five cycles and beta primers RC1.1 and RC1.2 covering TRBC1 and TRBC2. Each CDR3 protein is one row after TCRdb ran MiXCR on the UMI-ligation and nested PCR reads. The table lists about 32,000 distinct CDR3 sequences, about 7.3% of them singletons. The CDR3 length is 14 residues. With V trimmed by 5 bases and J by 8 bases, 10 bases remained unmatched. Germline V gene lookup returns CDR1 LGHNA and CDR2 YSLEER. The specimen was PBMCs spiked with cells of the T cell clone KT2. The sequence derives from a human donor. The rearrangement joins TRBV4-3 to TRBJ1-2, with 8 bases that match TRBD1. The CDR3 region has the DNA TGCGCCAGCAGCGTCACGACGGACAGGGCCGGCTACACCTTC. This translates into CASSVTTDRAGYTF.